The clone carrying this T cell receptor (beta chain) was found a few times. Its antigen is undetermined. These data belong to a study of naive and memory T cell subsets. Ligated cDNA underwent four rounds of PCR with nested alpha and beta constant region primers and SP2. TCRdb used MiXCR to reprocess the 5' RACE reads, holding one entry per CDR3 protein. The sample shows 50,000 or so distinct CDR3 sequences, around 7.3% of them seen only once. Study observations and caveats: This RNA-based method may be sensitive to activation-related transcript changes.

An oligonucleotide containing a UMI was ligated to the 3' end of TCR cDNA. Whole-blood samples were more than 2 ml of peripheral blood from healthy adult volunteers. Reverse transcription used DNase-treated unsorted total RNA, aiming for roughly 1 to 1000 ng. V lost 4 bases and J lost 5; bases outside the gene matches: 2. The CDR3 runs 13 residues. Germline CDR1 reads DFQATT; CDR2 reads SNEGSKA (reference sequence). V is TRBV20-1 and J is TRBJ2-2, with 9 bases aligning to TRBD1. The clonotype comes from a male donor in good health. This CDR3 is CSATGQGTGELFF. Written as DNA, the CDR3 is TGCAGTGCTACAGGACAGGGGACCGGGGAGCTGTTTTTT.